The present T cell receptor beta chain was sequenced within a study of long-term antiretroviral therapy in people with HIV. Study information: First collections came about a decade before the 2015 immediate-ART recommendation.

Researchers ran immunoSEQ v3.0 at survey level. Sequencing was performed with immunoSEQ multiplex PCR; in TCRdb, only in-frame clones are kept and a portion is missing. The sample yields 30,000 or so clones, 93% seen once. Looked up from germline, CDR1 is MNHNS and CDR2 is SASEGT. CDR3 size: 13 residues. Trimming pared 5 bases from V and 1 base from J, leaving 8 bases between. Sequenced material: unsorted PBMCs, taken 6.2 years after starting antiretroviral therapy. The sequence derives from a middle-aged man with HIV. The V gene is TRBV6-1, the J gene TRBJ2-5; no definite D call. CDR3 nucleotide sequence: TGTGCCAGCAGTACCTCCGGCCAAGAGACCCAGTACTTC. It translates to CASSTSGQETQYF.